The 14 T cell receptor beta chains in this list originate from one sample, sequenced in a study of T cell repertoires in cytomegalovirus infection. TCRdb recomputed calls from the reads with MiXCR, one row per CDR3 protein. The sample lists roughly 250,000 distinct CDR3 sequences, roughly 23% occurring once. The sample consisted of CD8+ T cells from PBMCs. Source of these receptors: a human donor in good health (CMV status not recorded). Some clones in this sample may be carry-over from other donors' samples.

Worth noting for this clonotype: The junction does not match germline at one end; this may be a read error. The chain uses TRBV11-3 and TRBJ2-7; no clear D. Germline V gives CDR1 SGHNT, CDR2 YENEEA. The CDR3 is 13 residues long. CDR3 bases: TGTGCCAGCAACTTAGATCCGGATTACGAGCAGTACTTC. This codes for CASNLDPDYEQYF.

This clonotype has only one observation. V is TRBV7-9 and J is TRBJ1-1; tentative D call: TRBD1 (5 bases). CDR1 is SEHNR, CDR2 FQNEAQ, per germline (reference sequence). CDR3 length: 15 residues. Trimming pared 3 bases from V and 3 bases from J, leaving 14 bases between. CDR3 sequence (DNA): TGTGCCAGCAGCTTGCTCTTAGGGGAGGACACTGAAGCTTTCTTT. Its translation is CASSLLLGEDTEAFF.

The chain links TRBV6-5 to TRBJ1-1, with 7 bases aligning to TRBD1. The trim removed 6 bases at V and 0 bases at J, leaving 13 bases unmatched. Looked up from germline, CDR1 is MNHEY and CDR2 is SVGAGI. This CDR3 contains 17 residues. The CDR3 DNA reads TGTGCCAGCAGCAGCTCCGCGACAGGGCTTATGAACACTGAAGCTTTCTTT. Protein product: CASSSSATGLMNTEAFF.

The sample holds many counts of this clonotype. The chain couples TRBV7-2 to TRBJ1-1; D gene uncertain. The CDR3 is 12 residues long. V lost 1 base, J lost 8 bases, and 8 bases lay in between. The germline CDR1 and CDR2 sequences are SGHTA and FQGNSA. CDR3 bases: TGTGCCAGCAGCTTAGTTTCAGGCGAAGCTTTCTTT. It translates to CASSLVSGEAFF.

The sample holds a few counts of this clonotype. The V gene is TRBV29-1, the J gene TRBJ2-2; perhaps TRBD1 as D (5 bases). The V end lost 5 bases, the J end lost 7 bases, and 14 bases lay between the germline ends. This CDR3 is 13 amino acids long. From germline, CDR1 is SQVTM and CDR2 ANQGSEA. The CDR3 DNA reads TGCAGCGTTTTTGGGGCCGATAACGGGGAGCTGTTTTTT. Residues: CSVFGADNGELFF.

The V and J genes are TRBV28 and TRBJ2-1, with D uncertain. Trimming took off 5 bases at V and 0 bases at J, with 8 bases between the two ends. In germline, CDR1 is MDHEN, CDR2 SYDVKM. This CDR3 comprises 14 residues. The CDR3 DNA follows: TGTGCCAGCAGTCCAGACCGCTCCTACAATGAGCAGTTCTTC. This translates into CASSPDRSYNEQFF.

This clonotype showed up many times. The gene calls are TRBV12-5 and TRBJ1-1; D is ambiguous. CDR3 length: 11 residues. Germline V gene lookup returns CDR1 LGHNT and CDR2 FRNRAP. V was trimmed by 6 bases and J by 8 bases, leaving 10 bases between them. CDR3 residues: CASGPDGEAFF. DNA for the CDR3: TGTGCTAGTGGCCCGGACGGAGAAGCTTTCTTT.

This clonotype was found a few times. The J gene is TRBJ1-2, the V gene TRBV4-1, with a tentative D call TRBD1 (6 bases). The V end lost 1 base, the J end lost 4 bases, and 13 bases lay between the germline ends. The CDR3 has 15 residues. Germline values: CDR1 MGHRA, CDR2 YSYEKL. CDR3 coding DNA: TGCGCCAGCAGCCAAGTAGGGGGGGCTACCTATGGCTACACCTTC. It is translated as CASSQVGGATYGYTF.

This clonotype was seen a handful of times. The V gene is TRBV28, the J gene TRBJ1-6; D is undetermined. Germline CDR1 reads MDHEN; CDR2 reads SYDVKM. Trimming stripped 5 bases from V and 3 bases from J, with 11 bases between. The CDR3 length is 15 residues. The CDR3 sequence is CASSDEVLYNSPLHF. CDR3 in DNA: TGTGCCAGCAGTGACGAGGTACTCTATAATTCACCCCTCCACTTT.

The chain joins TRBV6-1 to TRBJ2-7; 9 positions match TRBD1. The CDR3 is made up of 14 amino acids. With V trimmed by 6 bases and J by 1 base, 4 bases remained unmatched. Germline V gene sequence: CDR1 MNHNS, CDR2 SASEGT. CDR3: CASSGTGRSYEQYF. The CDR3 DNA sequence: TGTGCCAGCAGCGGGACAGGGCGATCCTACGAGCAGTACTTC.

This clonotype has a handful of counts. The chain combines TRBV2 with TRBJ2-6; D is unresolved. V was trimmed by 7 bases and J by 2 bases, leaving 3 bases between them. The CDR3 runs to 12 residues. CDR1 and CDR2 from the germline V gene are SNHLY and FYNNEI. The CDR3 protein is CASNTGANVLTF. In nucleotides, the CDR3 is TGTGCCAGCAACACTGGGGCCAACGTCCTGACTTTC.

The J gene is TRBJ1-2, the V gene TRBV5-1; no definite D call. The CDR3 covers 14 residues. Per the germline V gene, CDR1 is SGHRS and CDR2 is YFSETQ. Between the trimmed V and J ends, which lost 4 bases and 8 bases, there was a span of 18 bases. The CDR3 is CASSPGRGIGGYTF. The CDR3 bases are TGCGCCAGCAGCCCCGGGCGTGGAATTGGCGGCTACACCTTC.

The chain employs TRBV7-6 and TRBJ2-3; TRBD2 is a possible D gene (5 bases). Deletions cut 7 bases from V and 0 bases from J, with 29 bases between. Germline V gene sequence: CDR1 SGHVS, CDR2 FNYEAQ. This CDR3 has 20 amino acids. For the CDR3, the DNA is TGTGCCAGCAATAAGGCACTAGATGCTATAATTACATCTAGCACAGATACGCAGTATTTT. It specifies CASNKALDAIITSSTDTQYF.

This clonotype was recorded many times. The V call is TRBV6-5, the J call TRBJ2-7; 8 nucleotides agree with TRBD1. The trim removed 0 bases at V and 2 bases at J, leaving 3 bases unmatched. Germline-derived CDR1 and CDR2 are MNHEY and SVGAGI. CDR3 length equals 15 residues. In DNA, the CDR3 is TGTGCCAGCAGTTACTCGACAGGGGACCCCTACGAGCAGTACTTC. Translation: CASSYSTGDPYEQYF.